This is a list of T cell receptor beta chains from one sample in a study of CD8+CD57+ T cells in acquired aplastic anemia. TCRdb recomputed calls from the reads with MiXCR, one row per CDR3 protein. This sample has under 200,000 distinct CDR3 sequences, with around half found just once. Sequenced input: sorted CD4+, CD8+, or CD8+CD57+ T cells (not recorded which) from PBMCs. These receptors all come from a human donor with aplastic anemia. CDR3s include the opening cysteine and the closing phenylalanine or tryptophan.

v_gene	j_gene	CDR3aa
TRBV2	TRBJ2-5	CASSQGLAETQYF
TRBV25-1	TRBJ1-4	CASSESPGTRGEKLFF
TRBV7-2	TRBJ2-1	CASSPDRAYEQFF
TRBV6-1	TRBJ2-7	CASSLTGTGNGEQYF
TRBV4-1	TRBJ1-1	CASSQDGRGNRATEAFF
TRBV6-1	TRBJ1-1	CASSEARHTEAFF
TRBV7-9	TRBJ1-2	CASSFGGGEDGYTF
TRBV7-9	TRBJ1-3	CASSRQAYSGNTIYF
TRBV5-4	TRBJ2-5	CASSSGASGFQETQYF
TRBV28	TRBJ2-5	CACQRGSQETQYF
TRBV7-2	TRBJ2-7	CASSLRTKTYEQYF
TRBV20-1	TRBJ2-2	CSARTLAGGTGELFF
TRBV20-1	TRBJ1-6	CSAHGQGAKSPLHF
TRBV25-1	TRBJ1-6	CASRGGQGWSPLHF
TRBV6-1	TRBJ1-3	CASKEASAGRVSGNTIYF
TRBV5-1	TRBJ2-7	CASSLSGQGNEQYF
TRBV19	TRBJ1-1	CATLDRWDTEAFF
TRBV7-2	TRBJ2-7	CASRISEVAYEQYF
TRBV18	TRBJ2-2	CASSPRDRGAGELFF
TRBV18	TRBJ1-1	CASSPPGTEAFF
TRBV7-3	TRBJ2-7	CASTEWGYEQYF
TRBV20-1	TRBJ1-1	CSARPTLLGEAFF
TRBV7-3	TRBJ1-2	CASSPQRTNYGYTF